This T cell receptor (beta chain) comes out of a study of blood T cell repertoires in COVID-19. With 0 bases clipped from V and 11 bases from J, the junction kept 4 bases outside the gene matches. Germline CDR1 reads KGHSH; CDR2 reads LQKENI. The CDR3 contains 14 residues. The method was immunoSEQ multiplex PCR; TCRdb's version includes in-frame clones alone and lacks a portion of them. This sample has 180,000 or so clones; about 85% occur once, and the top ten carry less than 5.5%. This clonotype was obtained from a woman older than 75 with acute or convalescent COVID-19. The sequencing input was peripheral blood. V and J are TRBV18 and TRBJ1-6, with 7 positions matching TRBD1. This CDR3 reads CASSPPSGGPPLHF. The CDR3 DNA follows: TGTGCCAGCTCACCACCCTCAGGGGGTCCACCCCTCCACTTT.